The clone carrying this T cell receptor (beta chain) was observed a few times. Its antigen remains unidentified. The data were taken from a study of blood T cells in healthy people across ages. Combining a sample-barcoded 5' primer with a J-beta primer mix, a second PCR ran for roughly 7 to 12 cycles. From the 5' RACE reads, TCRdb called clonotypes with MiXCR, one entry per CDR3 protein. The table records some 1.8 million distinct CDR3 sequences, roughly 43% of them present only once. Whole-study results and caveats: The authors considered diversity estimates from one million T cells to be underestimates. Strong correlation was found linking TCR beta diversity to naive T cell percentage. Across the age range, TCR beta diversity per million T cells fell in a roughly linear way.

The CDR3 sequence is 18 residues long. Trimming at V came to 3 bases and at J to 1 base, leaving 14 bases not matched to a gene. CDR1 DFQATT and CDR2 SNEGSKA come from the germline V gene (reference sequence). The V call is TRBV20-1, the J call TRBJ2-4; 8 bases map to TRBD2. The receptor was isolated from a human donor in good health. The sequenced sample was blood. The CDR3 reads CSASKTAGGGWAKNIQYF. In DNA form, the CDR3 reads TGCAGTGCTAGCAAAACCGCGGGGGGTGGATGGGCCAAAAACATTCAGTACTTC.